The 14 T cell receptor beta chains below were found in one sample sequenced in a study of blood T cell repertoires in COVID-19. Profiled with immunoSEQ multiplex PCR; TCRdb holds only in-frame clones, not every one. The profile shows fewer than 500,000 clones, 70% to 90% of them singletons. Sequencing used PBMCs or T cells enriched from blood (not recorded which). These TCRs come from a man aged 30 to 39 who had recovered from COVID-19.

The chain couples TRBV7-8 to TRBJ2-7, with 7 positions matching TRBD2. The CDR3 is 15 residues long. The V segment lost 0 bases and the J segment 4 bases; nucleotides outside the gene matches: 6. Germline CDR1 and CDR2: SGHVS and FQNEAQ. CDR3 amino acids: CASSLAPRETYEQYF. CDR3 nucleotides: TGTGCCAGCAGCTTAGCCCCGCGGGAGACATACGAGCAGTACTTC. Drawing the rest from reference TRBV7-8 and TRBJ2-7, the complete variable domain is GAGVSQSPRYKVAKRGQDVALRCDPISGHVSLFWYQQALGQGPEFLTYFQNEAQLDKSGLPSDRFFAERPEGSVSTLKIQRTQQEDSAVYLCASSLAPRETYEQYFGPGTRLTVT.

The chain links TRBV6-5 to TRBJ1-5; D might be TRBD1 (5 bases). Trimming removed 6 bases from V and 3 bases from J, with 12 bases in between. The CDR3 loop spans 14 amino acids. Germline lookup yields CDR1 MNHEY and CDR2 SVGAGI. This CDR3 is CASRRKGYNQPQHF. The DNA of the CDR3 is TGTGCCAGCAGACGCAAGGGGTACAATCAGCCCCAGCATTTT.

The V and J genes are TRBV10-3 and TRBJ2-5, with D tentatively TRBD2 (6 bases). CDR3 length: 14 residues. Trimming removed 0 bases at V and 8 bases at J, with 13 bases between. The V gene's germline CDR1 is ENHRY and CDR2 SYGVKD. CDR3 sequence reads: CAISESSGTLTQYF. The CDR3 bases are TGTGCCATCAGTGAGTCTTCCGGGACTTTAACCCAGTACTTC.

This chain connects TRBV5-1 to TRBJ1-2; 9 nucleotides agree with TRBD1. Germline V lookup: CDR1 SGHRS, CDR2 YFSETQ. The junction had 13 bases not matched to a gene; V was cut back by 4 bases and J by 6 bases. This CDR3 is built from 16 residues. Written as DNA, the CDR3 is TGCGCCAGCAGCCCTTTAACAGGGGGCGTGGGGAATGGCTACACCTTC. Translation gives CASSPLTGGVGNGYTF.

In this sample, this clone turned up many times. The chain couples TRBV27 to TRBJ2-7, with unresolved D. The CDR3 consists of 13 residues. Germline CDR1 and CDR2: MNHEY and SMNVEV (reference sequence). V was clipped by 6 bases and J by 5 bases, with 14 bases between them. CDR3 sequence: CASRQHGSNEQYF. The CDR3 coding sequence is TGTGCCAGCAGACAACATGGTTCCAACGAGCAGTACTTC.

The rearrangement joins TRBV6-1 to TRBJ1-3; D remains ambiguous. Trimming left V 2 bases short and J 3 bases short, with 11 bases between. CDR1 is MNHNS and CDR2 is SASEGT in the germline V gene. The CDR3 loop spans 15 amino acids. CDR3 coding DNA: TGTGCCAGCAGTGAACAGGTCTCCGTTGGAAACACCATATATTTT. Protein product: CASSEQVSVGNTIYF.

The chain carries TRBV15 and TRBJ1-2; 9 nucleotides line up with TRBD1. Unmatched junction bases numbered 9, after V lost 0 bases and J lost 1 base. The CDR3 has 18 amino acids. The germline V gene encodes CDR1 LNHNV and CDR2 YYDKDF (reference sequence). CDR3 protein: CATSRDQTGGIYNYGYTF. For the CDR3, the DNA is TGTGCCACCAGCAGAGATCAGACAGGGGGAATTTATAACTATGGCTACACCTTC.

The V call is TRBV6-2 or TRBV6-3, the J call TRBJ2-3; TRBD1 is a possible D gene (5 bases). The V gene lost 2 bases and the J gene lost 1 base, with 10 bases spanning the gap. This CDR3 spans 15 amino acids. Germline V gives CDR1 MNHEY, CDR2 SVGEGT. CDR3 sequence: CASSYVGQGTDTQYF. Written as DNA, the CDR3 is TGTGCCAGCAGTTACGTAGGACAAGGCACAGATACGCAGTATTTT.

Remarks on this clone: Distinct nucleotide sequences in the sample also encode this CDR3. V is TRBV18 and J is TRBJ1-1; D is unclear. Looked up from germline, CDR1 is KGHSH and CDR2 is LQKENI. The germline V and J ends were trimmed by 3 bases and 1 base, with 6 bases remaining between them. The CDR3 extends over 13 amino acids. In DNA, the CDR3 is TGTGCCAGCTCACCGGGCAGGAACACTGAAGCTTTCTTT. It yields the protein CASSPGRNTEAFF.

The chain uses TRBV30 and TRBJ2-7; 9 bases are shared with TRBD1. Losses at the gene ends were 5 bases for V and 2 bases for J; bases not matched to a gene: 7. This CDR3 has 14 residues. Germline V gene sequence: CDR1 GTSNPN, CDR2 SVGIG (reference sequence). The DNA for the CDR3 is TGTGCCTGGTCCCCCGGGACAGGGCCCTACGAGCAGTACTTC. Translation: CAWSPGTGPYEQYF.

The chain joins TRBV5-1 to TRBJ2-1; 11 bases align to TRBD2. V trimming: 0 bases; J trimming: 3 bases; junction bases outside the gene matches: 5. Per the germline V gene, CDR1 is SGHRS and CDR2 is YFSETQ. The CDR3 has 17 amino acids. The CDR3 coding sequence is TGCGCCAGCAGCTTGGGCCCCCTAGCGGGGGGCTACAATGAGCAGTTCTTC. Its protein is CASSLGPLAGGYNEQFF.

The chain carries TRBV29-1 and TRBJ1-1; D is ambiguous. V lost 7 bases and J 6 bases, leaving 18 bases between the germline ends. Germline V lookup: CDR1 SQVTM, CDR2 ANQGSEA. The CDR3 runs to 13 residues. CDR3 in amino acids: CSGLRLGGPEAFF. The CDR3 DNA is TGCAGCGGGCTCAGGCTAGGAGGCCCTGAAGCTTTCTTT.

V is TRBV7-3 and J is TRBJ1-2; 7 positions agree with TRBD1. V shed 3 bases and J 6 bases; nucleotides not matched to a gene: 4. This CDR3 spans 13 amino acids. Per the germline V gene, CDR1 is SGHTA and CDR2 is FQGTGA. The CDR3 reads CASSFRDRHGYTF. The CDR3 DNA reads as TGTGCCAGCAGCTTCCGGGACAGACATGGCTACACCTTC.

The J gene is TRBJ2-7, the V gene TRBV9; unclear D gene. The CDR3 covers 15 residues. V was shortened by 4 bases and J by 2 bases, with 16 bases between the two germline ends. Germline V CDR1 and CDR2: SGDLS, YYNGEE. CDR3 sequence: CASSSHPEVAYEQYF. The DNA for the CDR3 is TGTGCCAGCAGCTCCCATCCCGAGGTTGCCTACGAGCAGTACTTC.